This T cell receptor (beta chain) was recorded in a study of Ad26.COV2.S vaccination and SARS-CoV-2 variants. The protocol was immunoSEQ multiplex PCR, while the TCRdb copy is restricted to in-frame clones and leaves out a portion. The data contain about 350,000 clones, 80% to 90% of them singletons. The treatment was: around 19 received Ad26.COV2.S at low or high dose, single or two shots; 5 received placebo; per-sample allocation not given. On day 63 after the first injection, vaccine and placebo recipients gave samples. Germline CDR1 reads SGHVS; CDR2 reads FNYEAQ. V was shortened by 1 base and J by 0 bases, with 18 bases between the two germline ends. The CDR3 totals 18 residues.

Sequenced material: peripheral blood, taken in a trial of Ad26.COV2.S vaccine versus placebo. The V gene is TRBV7-6, the J gene TRBJ1-1, with a tentative D call TRBD1 (6 bases). The clonotype was recovered from a person aged 18 to 59 who received the Ad26.COV2.S COVID-19 vaccine or a placebo. The CDR3 spells CASSLGMGGRGLNTEAFF. The DNA of the CDR3 is TGTGCCAGCAGCTTAGGGATGGGGGGGCGCGGCCTGAACACTGAAGCTTTCTTT.